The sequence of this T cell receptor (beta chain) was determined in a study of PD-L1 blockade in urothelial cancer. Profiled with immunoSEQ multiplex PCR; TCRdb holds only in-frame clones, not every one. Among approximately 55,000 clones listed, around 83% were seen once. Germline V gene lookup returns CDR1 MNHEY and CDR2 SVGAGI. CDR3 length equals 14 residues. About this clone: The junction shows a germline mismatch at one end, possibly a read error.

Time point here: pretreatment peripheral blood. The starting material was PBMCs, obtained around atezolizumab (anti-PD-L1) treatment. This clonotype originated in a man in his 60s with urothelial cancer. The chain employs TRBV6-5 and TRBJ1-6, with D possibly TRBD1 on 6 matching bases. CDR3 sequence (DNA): TGTGCCAGCAGTCACTCTGGGACAATCTCACCCCTCCACTTT. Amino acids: CASSHSGTISPLHF.